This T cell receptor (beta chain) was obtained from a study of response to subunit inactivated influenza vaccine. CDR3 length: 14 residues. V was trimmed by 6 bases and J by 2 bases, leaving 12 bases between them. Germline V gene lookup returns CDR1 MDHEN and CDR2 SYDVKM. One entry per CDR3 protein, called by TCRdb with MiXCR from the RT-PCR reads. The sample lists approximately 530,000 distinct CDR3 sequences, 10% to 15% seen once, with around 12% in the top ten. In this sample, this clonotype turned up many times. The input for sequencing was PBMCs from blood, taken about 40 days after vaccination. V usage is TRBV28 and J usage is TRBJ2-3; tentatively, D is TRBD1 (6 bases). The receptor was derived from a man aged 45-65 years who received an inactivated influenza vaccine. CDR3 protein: CASRGAILTDTQYF. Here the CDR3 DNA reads TGTGCCAGCAGGGGGGCGATACTCACAGATACGCAGTATTTT. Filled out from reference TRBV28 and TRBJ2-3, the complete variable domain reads DVKVTQSSRYLVKRTGEKVFLECVQDMDHENMFWYRQDPGLGLRLIYFSYDVKMKEKGDIPEGYSVSREKKERFSLILESASTNQTSMYLCASRGAILTDTQYFGPGTRLTVL.